Detailed here is one T cell receptor beta chain. This may be a read error: a much more frequent sequence differs by one nucleotide. RNA fractions of 10%, 30% or 50% and roughly 19,000 to 1,000,000 sorted cells were the source of naive CD8 libraries. Sorting was used to obtain naive CD8 T cells (CD8+CD4-CCR7+CD45RA+). The CDR3 sequence is 11 residues long. Preparation methods for the bulk TCR libraries were those previously described, with listed TCR primers. TCRdb re-called the PCR reads through MiXCR, storing one row per CDR3 protein. Of about 100,000 distinct CDR3 sequences in the sample, over 30% were seen once. This sample is drawn from a study of molecular identifiers for immune sequencing clone quantification. About the research overall: Sequencing covered four of five parts into which replicate RNA from roughly 20,000 or 100,000 naive CD8 cells was split.

This rearrangement joins TRBV12-3 or TRBV12-4 to TRBJ2-3; D not certain. The specimen sequenced was naive CD8+ T cells from blood, with Jurkat cell RNA spiked in. As for subset: FACS-sorted CD8+CD4-CCR7+CD45RA+ naive T cells. This receptor was taken from a human donor in good health. Some libraries in this study had Jurkat cell RNA spiked in. CDR3 residues: CASSLVDTQNF. CDR3 bases: TGTGCCAGCAGCCTCGTGGATACGCAGAATTTT.